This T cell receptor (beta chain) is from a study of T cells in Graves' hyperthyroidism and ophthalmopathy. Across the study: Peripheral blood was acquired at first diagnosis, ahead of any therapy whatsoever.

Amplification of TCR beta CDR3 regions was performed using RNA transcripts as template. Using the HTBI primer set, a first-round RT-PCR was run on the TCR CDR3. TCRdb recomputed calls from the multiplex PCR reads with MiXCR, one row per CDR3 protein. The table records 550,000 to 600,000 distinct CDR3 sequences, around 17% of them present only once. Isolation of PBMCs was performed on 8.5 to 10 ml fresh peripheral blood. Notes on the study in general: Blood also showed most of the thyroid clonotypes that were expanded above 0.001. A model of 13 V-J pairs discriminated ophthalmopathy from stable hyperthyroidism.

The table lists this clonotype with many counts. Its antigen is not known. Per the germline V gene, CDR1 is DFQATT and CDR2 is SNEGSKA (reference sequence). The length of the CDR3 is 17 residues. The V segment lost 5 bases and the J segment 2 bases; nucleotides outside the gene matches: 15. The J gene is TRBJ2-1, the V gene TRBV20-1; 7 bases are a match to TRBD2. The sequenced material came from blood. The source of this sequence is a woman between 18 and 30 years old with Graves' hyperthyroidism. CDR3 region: CSAYGGAGVAAYNEQFF. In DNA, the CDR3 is TGCAGTGCTTACGGAGGGGCGGGAGTGGCAGCCTACAATGAGCAGTTCTTC.